This TCR beta chain stems from a study of beta chain features in type 1 diabetes. Across the study: Patients shared similar age, gender and cell yields with healthy donors. In all, about 100,000,000 sorted cells from all samples were analyzed.

Reverse transcription of all isolated RNA meant that expressed TCRB transcripts were sequenced. Sequencing used immunoSEQ multiplex PCR; TCRdb keeps in-frame clones, though not all of them. The sample consists of 900,000 or so clones, around a sixth of them appearing once. Remarks on this clone: Its specificity is not known.

This CDR3 is 16 amino acids long. The V gene's germline CDR1 is SGHNT and CDR2 YYREEE (reference sequence). Trimming shortened V by 2 bases and J by 0 bases, and 12 bases separated the two germline ends. Study findings and constraints: All four CD4+ subsets of Type 1 diabetes patients contained TCRB CDR3s that were moderately but significantly shorter.

The origin of this receptor is a woman between 18 and 29 years old in good health. Sequencing input: naive CD4+ T cells from blood. The chain employs TRBV5-4 and TRBJ2-1; no definite D call. CDR3 region: CASSFPQLSSYNEQFF. CDR3 coding DNA: TGTGCCAGCAGCTTTCCCCAATTGAGCTCCTACAATGAGCAGTTCTTC.